This T cell receptor (beta chain) was observed in a study of cytomegalovirus exposure and HLA in healthy donors. Study-wide results and caveats: Cytomegalovirus-associated status was assigned to approximately 160 TCR beta chains. Sequencing artifact likely explains a cluster of highly shared sequence variants.

This PCR relied on a set of 60 Vbeta primers and 13 Jbeta primers. Profiled with immunoSEQ multiplex PCR; TCRdb holds only in-frame clones, not every one. Of about 79,000 clones in the sample, less than 80% are singletons; the top ten hold 9.1%. Germline CDR1 reads MNHNS; CDR2 reads SASEGT. V was clipped by 2 bases and J by 16 bases; unmatched bases: 8. CDR3 size: 13 residues. Remarks on this clone: What it recognizes is unknown.

The clonotype originates from a man between 40 and 49 years old in good health and CMV-seropositive. What was sequenced was PBMCs. The chain links TRBV6-1 to TRBJ2-6, with 7 bases that match TRBD2. CDR3 bases: TGTGCCAGCAGTGAACGGACGGGACTAAAACTGACTTTC. Its translation is CASSERTGLKLTF.